The entry below gives a single T cell receptor (beta chain) sequence along with its context. Using immunoSEQ multiplex PCR, the repertoire was profiled, and TCRdb retains in-frame clones only, with some absent. The sample carries hundreds of thousands of clones, 92% recorded once. As for treatment: roughly 20 received Ad26.COV2.S at low or high dose, single or two shots; 5 received placebo; per-sample allocation not given. It was on day 63 after the first vaccine or placebo injection that samples were taken. An Ad26 vector expressing Wuhan-strain SARS-CoV-2 spike served as the vaccine. The CDR3 covers 18 residues. V shed 1 base and J shed 7 bases, with 25 bases lying between them. Per the germline V gene, CDR1 is LGHNA and CDR2 is YSLEER. The record originates from a study of Ad26.COV2.S vaccination and SARS-CoV-2 variants. In the study overall: Enrollment placed the donor in the COV1001 Ad26.COV2.S trial arm.

The genes are TRBV4-3 and TRBJ1-1; D is undetermined. The sample in question was peripheral blood, obtained in a trial of Ad26.COV2.S vaccine versus placebo. The origin of this receptor is a person between 18 and 65 years old who received the Ad26.COV2.S COVID-19 vaccine or a placebo. The CDR3 here is CASSQAGGGIHRAHEAFF. The CDR3 DNA sequence: TGCGCCAGCAGCCAAGCGGGCGGCGGGATTCACCGGGCCCATGAAGCTTTCTTT.